The 15 T cell receptor beta chains below all came from one sample that was sequenced in a study of untreated major depressive disorder. Produced via immunoSEQ multiplex PCR; TCRdb's table is partial and in-frame only. This table holds about 20,000 clones, roughly 86% found once. Sample: CD4+ T cells from PBMCs. The receptors stem from a woman aged 30 to 39 in good health.

The chain links TRBV7-2 to TRBJ1-2; D may be TRBD1 (5 bases). The germline V gene has CDR1 SGHTA and CDR2 FQGNSA. V dropped 3 bases and J dropped 7 bases, with 15 bases sitting between them. This CDR3 has 14 residues. The CDR3, as DNA: TGTGCCAGCAGCTTGGGCCCTTCAGGGCTTGGCTACACCTTC. It encodes CASSLGPSGLGYTF.

CDR3 coding DNA: TGTGCCTGGAGTGTACGCCTGGGACAGGGTGAAAAACTGTTTTTT. This codes for CAWSVRLGQGEKLFF. The chain uses TRBV30 and TRBJ1-4, with TRBD1 identical over 9 bases. CDR1 is GTSNPN and CDR2 is SVGIG in the germline V gene (reference sequence). V lost 0 bases, J lost 7 bases, and 6 bases stayed unmatched. This CDR3 spans 15 amino acids.

J is TRBJ1-2 and V is TRBV6-5, with 7 nucleotides matching TRBD1. Per germline, CDR1 MNHEY and CDR2 SVGAGI. The J segment lost 6 bases and the V segment lost 5 bases, leaving 9 bases of the junction unmatched. This CDR3 spans 14 amino acids. For the CDR3, the DNA is TGTGCCAGCAGTCAGCCGACAGGGAGCAATGGCTACACCTTC. Amino acids: CASSQPTGSNGYTF.

This chain joins TRBV30 and TRBJ1-5; 8 bases are shared with TRBD1. This CDR3 region has 14 residues. J gave up 7 bases and V 2 bases, and 7 bases lay outside the gene matches. CDR1 is GTSNPN, CDR2 SVGIG, per germline (reference sequence). The CDR3 loop is CAWSPPGGRQPQHF. The CDR3 DNA sequence: TGTGCCTGGAGTCCCCCAGGGGGCAGGCAGCCCCAGCATTTT. The variable domain in full, completed from reference TRBV30 and TRBJ1-5, reads SQTIHQWPATLVQPVGSPLSLECTVEGTSNPNLYWYRQAAGRGLQLLFYSVGIGQISSEVPQNLSASRPQDRQFILSSKKLLLSDSGFYLCAWSPPGGRQPQHFGDGTRLSIL.

The chain uses TRBV7-2 and TRBJ1-2, with 8 bases identical to TRBD1. The CDR3 consists of 14 residues. The germline CDR1 and CDR2 sequences are SGHTA and FQGNSA. Trimming cost V 5 bases and J 8 bases; bases outside gene matches: 10. CDR3: CASSQTGQGEGYTF. As DNA, the CDR3 is TGTGCCAGCAGCCAGACCGGACAGGGCGAGGGCTACACCTTC.

This clone has just a few counts. In DNA form, the CDR3 reads TGTGCCAGCAGCTTAGACCGCTCAGGTTACGAGCAGTACTTC. As protein: CASSLDRSGYEQYF. This chain links TRBV11-2 with TRBJ2-7; D not certain. CDR3 length: 14 residues. CDR1 is SGHAT, CDR2 FQNNGV, per germline. The V and J ends lost 0 bases and 4 bases respectively, with 10 bases between them.

The chain recombines TRBV5-4 with TRBJ1-2; TRBD1 might be the D (6 bases). CDR3 length: 17 amino acids. Germline-derived CDR1 and CDR2 are SGHNT and YYREEE (reference sequence). Trimming cost V 6 bases and J 8 bases, with 29 bases left between them. CDR3 coding DNA: TGTGCCAGCACCGTTTTTTCCGGGGGGCGAAGGAATTCGGGCTACACCTTC. Its protein is CASTVFSGGRRNSGYTF.

This clone turned up a few times. The J gene is TRBJ2-7, the V gene TRBV6-6; D is unclear. This CDR3 comprises 12 residues. Between the trimmed V and J ends, which lost 5 bases and 3 bases, there was a span of 8 bases. From germline, CDR1 is MNHNY and CDR2 SVGAGI (reference sequence). CDR3 sequence reads: CASSTKNYEQYF. The CDR3 DNA follows: TGTGCCAGCAGTACAAAGAACTACGAGCAGTACTTC.

V is TRBV6-8 and J is TRBJ1-5; the D is unclear. Germline-derived CDR1 and CDR2 are MNHGY and SAAAGT. The CDR3 covers 15 residues. Between the trimmed V and J ends, which lost 2 bases and 3 bases, there was a span of 11 bases. In DNA form, the CDR3 reads TGTGCCAGCAGTTACCCTGAGACGATCAATCAGCCCCAGCATTTT. It translates to CASSYPETINQPQHF.

The chain is built from TRBV19 and TRBJ2-2; a weak D match, TRBD1 (5 bases). V was trimmed by 6 bases and J by 0 bases, leaving 8 bases between them. Germline CDR1 LNHDA, CDR2 SQIVND (reference sequence). This CDR3 is 14 amino acids long. The CDR3 region is CASRKGPNTGELFF. CDR3 nucleotides: TGTGCCAGTAGGAAGGGGCCGAACACCGGGGAGCTGTTTTTT.

The J gene is TRBJ1-2, the V gene TRBV10-3, with 10 bases fitting TRBD1. The germline gives CDR1 ENHRY, CDR2 SYGVKD. This CDR3 is 15 amino acids long. Losses at the gene ends were 2 bases for V and 4 bases for J; bases not matched to a gene: 4. The CDR3 spells CAISEGTGAIYGYTF. The CDR3 region has the DNA TGTGCCATCAGTGAGGGGACAGGGGCCATCTATGGCTACACCTTC.

This sequence joins TRBV7-2 and TRBJ2-1; D is undetermined. There are 14 residues in the CDR3. Looked up from germline, CDR1 is SGHTA and CDR2 is FQGNSA. Trimming removed 1 base at V and 2 bases at J, with 6 bases between. For the CDR3, the DNA is TGTGCCAGCAGCTTAGTAGGTCCCTACAATGAGCAGTTCTTC. Translated, it gives CASSLVGPYNEQFF. The full variable domain, in which reference TRBV7-2 and TRBJ2-1 provide the parts outside the CDR3, is GAGVSQSPSNKVTEKGKDVELRCDPISGHTALYWYRQSLGQGLEFLIYFQGNSAPDKSGLPSDRFSAERTGGSVSTLTIQRTQQEDSAVYLCASSLVGPYNEQFFGPGTRLTVL.

The chain carries TRBV20-1 and TRBJ1-2; D gene unclear. Deletions cut 6 bases from V and 8 bases from J, with 13 bases between. This CDR3 contains 11 residues. Germline V lookup: CDR1 DFQATT, CDR2 SNEGSKA (reference sequence). In DNA form, the CDR3 reads TGCAGTGCCTGGATCGTAAGGGGCTACACCTTC. It yields the protein CSAWIVRGYTF.

This clone is deemed medium-sized. This rearrangement joins TRBV6-6 to TRBJ2-7; D gene ambiguous. With 2 bases removed from V and 1 base from J, the gap between germline ends came to 9 bases. The CDR3 runs to 14 residues. Per germline, CDR1 MNHNY and CDR2 SVGAGI (reference sequence). The CDR3 DNA reads as TGTGCCAGCAGTTACGTAGGCTCGTCCTACGAGCAGTACTTC. As protein: CASSYVGSSYEQYF.

The chain carries TRBV7-3 and TRBJ2-7; D possibly corresponds to TRBD2 (5 bases). Deletions cut 5 bases from V and 0 bases from J, with 14 bases between. The CDR3 spans 15 residues. The germline V gene has CDR1 SGHTA and CDR2 FQGTGA. CDR3 bases: TGTGCCAGCAGCCCCGGTTCGGGGAGCTCCTACGAGCAGTACTTC. Protein: CASSPGSGSSYEQYF.